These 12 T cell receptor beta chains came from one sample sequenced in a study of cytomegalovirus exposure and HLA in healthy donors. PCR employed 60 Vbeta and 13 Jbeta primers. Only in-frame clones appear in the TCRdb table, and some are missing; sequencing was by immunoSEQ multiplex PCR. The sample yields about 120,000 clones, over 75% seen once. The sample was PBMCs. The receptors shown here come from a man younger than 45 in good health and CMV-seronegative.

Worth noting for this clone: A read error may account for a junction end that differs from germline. CDR3 region: CASNERGWTARNYGYTF. CDR3 DNA sequence: TGTGCCAGCAATGAACGAGGGTGGACGGCACGTAACTATGGCTACACCTTC. This chain connects TRBV6-1 to TRBJ1-2; D call uncertain. CDR1 is MNHNS, CDR2 SASEGT, per germline. The length of the CDR3 is 17 residues.

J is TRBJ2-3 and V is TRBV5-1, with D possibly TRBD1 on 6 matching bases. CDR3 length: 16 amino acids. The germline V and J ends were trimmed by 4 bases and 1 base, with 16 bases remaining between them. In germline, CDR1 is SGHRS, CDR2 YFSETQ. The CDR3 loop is CASSPGAGLRTDTQYF. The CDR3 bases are TGCGCCAGCAGCCCAGGGGCAGGCCTCCGCACAGATACGCAGTATTTT.

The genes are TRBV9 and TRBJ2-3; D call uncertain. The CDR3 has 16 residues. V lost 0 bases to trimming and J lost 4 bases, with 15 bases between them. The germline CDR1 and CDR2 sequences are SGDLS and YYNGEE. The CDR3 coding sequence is TGTGCCAGCAGCGTAGGTCCCCTAGTGGCGGCAGATACGCAGTATTTT. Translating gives CASSVGPLVAADTQYF.

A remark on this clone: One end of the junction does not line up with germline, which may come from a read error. CDR3: CASSDPGQPFSGANGLTF. The CDR3 bases are TGTGCCAGCAGTGATCCGGGACAGCCTTTCTCTGGGGCCAACGGCCTGACTTTC. V and J are TRBV2 and TRBJ2-6, with 7 bases lining up with TRBD1. This CDR3 is 18 amino acids long. Germline assignment: CDR1 SNHLY and CDR2 FYNNEI.

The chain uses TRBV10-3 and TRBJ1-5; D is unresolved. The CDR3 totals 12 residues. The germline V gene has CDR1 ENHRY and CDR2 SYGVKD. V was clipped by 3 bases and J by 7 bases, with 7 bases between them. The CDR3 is CAISDREQPQHF. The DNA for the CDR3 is TGTGCCATCAGTGATAGAGAACAGCCCCAGCATTTT.

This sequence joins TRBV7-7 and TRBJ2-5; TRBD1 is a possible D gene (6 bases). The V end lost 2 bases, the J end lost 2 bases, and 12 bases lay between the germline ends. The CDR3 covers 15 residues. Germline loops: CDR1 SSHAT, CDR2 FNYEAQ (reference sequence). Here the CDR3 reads CASSLQGTRQETQYF. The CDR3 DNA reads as TGTGCCAGCAGCTTACAAGGGACAAGACAAGAGACCCAGTACTTC.

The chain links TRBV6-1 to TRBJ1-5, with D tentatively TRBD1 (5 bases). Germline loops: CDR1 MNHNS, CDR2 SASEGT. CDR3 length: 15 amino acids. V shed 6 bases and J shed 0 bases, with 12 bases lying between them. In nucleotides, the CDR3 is TGTGCCAGCAGGGCGACAGTTAATAGCAATCAGCCCCAGCATTTT. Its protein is CASRATVNSNQPQHF.

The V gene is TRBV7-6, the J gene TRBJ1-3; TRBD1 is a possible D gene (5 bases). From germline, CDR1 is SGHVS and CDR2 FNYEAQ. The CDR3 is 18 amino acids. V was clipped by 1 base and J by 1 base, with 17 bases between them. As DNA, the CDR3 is TGTGCCAGCAGCTTAGTGGGACTAACCGGGACTTCTGGAAACACCATATATTTT. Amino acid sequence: CASSLVGLTGTSGNTIYF.

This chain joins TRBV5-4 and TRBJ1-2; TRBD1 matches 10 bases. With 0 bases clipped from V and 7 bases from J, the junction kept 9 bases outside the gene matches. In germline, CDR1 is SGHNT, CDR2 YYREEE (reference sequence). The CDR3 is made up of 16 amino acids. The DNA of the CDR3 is TGTGCCAGCAGCTTGGCCGGGACAGGGGCGCGGGGTGGCTACACCTTC. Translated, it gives CASSLAGTGARGGYTF.

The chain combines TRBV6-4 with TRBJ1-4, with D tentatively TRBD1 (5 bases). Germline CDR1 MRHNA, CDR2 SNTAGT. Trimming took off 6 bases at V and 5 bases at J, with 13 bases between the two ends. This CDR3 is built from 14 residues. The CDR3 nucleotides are TGTGCCAGCAGGGGGCTAGGGCCCAATGAAAAACTGTTTTTT. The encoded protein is CASRGLGPNEKLFF.

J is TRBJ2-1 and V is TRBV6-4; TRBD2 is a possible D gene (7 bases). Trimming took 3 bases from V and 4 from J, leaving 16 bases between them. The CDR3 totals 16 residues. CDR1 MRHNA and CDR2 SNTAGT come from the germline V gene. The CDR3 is CASSEDGGGPYNEQFF. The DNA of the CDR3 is TGTGCCAGCAGTGAGGATGGCGGGGGCCCTTACAATGAGCAGTTCTTC.

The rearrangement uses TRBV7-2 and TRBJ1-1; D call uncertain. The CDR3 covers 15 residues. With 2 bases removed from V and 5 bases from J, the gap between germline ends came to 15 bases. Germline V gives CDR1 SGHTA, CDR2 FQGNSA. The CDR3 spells CASSLYSSGLTEAFF. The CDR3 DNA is TGTGCCAGCAGCTTATACAGTTCGGGGTTGACTGAAGCTTTCTTT.